Shown below are 18 T cell receptor beta chains from a single sample sequenced in a study of cytomegalovirus exposure and HLA in healthy donors. Using immunoSEQ multiplex PCR, the repertoire was profiled, and TCRdb retains in-frame clones only, with some absent. This sample yields roughly 150,000 clones, of which over 90% are seen a single time; 1.8% belongs to the top ten. Input material: PBMCs. These receptor sequences come from a man aged 18 to 35 in good health and CMV-seropositive.

CDR3 residues: CASITDSNEKLFF. The CDR3 nucleotides are TGTGCCAGCATCACGGACAGTAATGAAAAACTGTTTTTT. The chain is built from TRBV28 and TRBJ1-4; maybe TRBD1 (6 bases). Germline values: CDR1 MDHEN, CDR2 SYDVKM. Trimming left V 7 bases short and J 4 bases short, with 10 bases between. This CDR3 contains 13 residues. Combining the CDR3 with reference TRBV28 and TRBJ1-4 gives the whole variable domain DVKVTQSSRYLVKRTGEKVFLECVQDMDHENMFWYRQDPGLGLRLIYFSYDVKMKEKGDIPEGYSVSREKKERFSLILESASTNQTSMYLCASITDSNEKLFFGSGTQLSVL.

The chain links TRBV15 to TRBJ1-2; TRBD1 might be the D (6 bases). This CDR3 spans 14 amino acids. V lost 1 base and J lost 5, with 11 bases in between. Germline CDR1 reads LNHNV; CDR2 reads YYDKDF (reference sequence). The CDR3 loop is CATSRGAGDYGYTF. The CDR3 DNA sequence: TGTGCCACCAGCAGAGGAGCAGGGGATTATGGCTACACCTTC.

The chain has TRBV10-3 and TRBJ2-1; 11 positions match TRBD2. Trimming cost V 2 bases and J 6 bases; bases outside gene matches: 3. Germline values: CDR1 ENHRY, CDR2 SYGVKD. The CDR3 runs to 15 residues. The CDR3 reads CAISEIAGGLNEQFF. The CDR3 DNA sequence: TGTGCCATCAGTGAGATAGCGGGAGGGCTCAATGAGCAGTTCTTC.

The rearrangement links TRBV9 to TRBJ2-5, with TRBD1 identical over 7 bases. With V trimmed by 3 bases and J by 1 base, 0 bases remained unmatched. In germline, CDR1 is SGDLS, CDR2 YYNGEE. This CDR3 comprises 13 residues. This chain's CDR3 is CASSGTGQETQYF. For the CDR3, the DNA is TGTGCCAGCAGCGGGACAGGCCAAGAGACCCAGTACTTC.

This chain links TRBV18 with TRBJ1-1; 10 nucleotides align to TRBD1. Germline V gene data show CDR1 as KGHSH and CDR2 as LQKENI. V lost 1 base and J lost 5; bases outside the gene matches: 4. The CDR3 loop spans 15 amino acids. The DNA of the CDR3 is TGTGCCAGCTCACCACAGACAGGGGGCGGGACTGAAGCTTTCTTT. It codes for CASSPQTGGGTEAFF.

The rearrangement uses TRBV18 and TRBJ1-2, with TRBD1 matching 7 bases. The length of the CDR3 is 16 residues. Germline V gene lookup returns CDR1 KGHSH and CDR2 LQKENI. The ends lost 1 base at V and 8 bases at J; junction bases unmatched: 13. CDR3 amino acids: CASSPLSKGGAEGYTF. In DNA, the CDR3 is TGTGCCAGCTCACCACTCTCGAAAGGGGGCGCCGAGGGCTACACCTTC.

This clone appeared once. This rearrangement joins TRBV19 to TRBJ1-1; unclear D gene. Trimming removed 2 bases from V and 4 bases from J, with 5 bases in between. Germline V CDR1 and CDR2: LNHDA, SQIVND (reference sequence). This CDR3 spans 12 amino acids. CDR3: CASSIRSTEAFF. The CDR3 region has the DNA TGTGCCAGTAGTATACGCAGCACTGAAGCTTTCTTT. Filled out from reference TRBV19 and TRBJ1-1, the complete variable domain reads DGGITQSPKYLFRKEGQNVTLSCEQNLNHDAMYWYRQDPGQGLRLIYYSQIVNDFQKGDIAEGYSVSREKKESFPLTVTSAQKNPTAFYLCASSIRSTEAFFGQGTRLTVV.

The chain has TRBV4-1 and TRBJ2-7; TRBD1 matches 10 bases. Looked up from germline, CDR1 is MGHRA and CDR2 is YSYEKL. CDR3 size: 14 residues. Trimming cost V 4 bases and J 2 bases; bases outside gene matches: 2. The CDR3 DNA reads as TGCGCCAGCAGCCCCGGGACAGGGGCCTACGAGCAGTACTTC. Its translation is CASSPGTGAYEQYF.

V usage is TRBV5-8 and J usage is TRBJ2-7; the D gene is possibly TRBD2 (6 bases). The germline V and J ends were trimmed by 4 bases and 3 bases, with 14 bases remaining between them. Germline-derived CDR1 and CDR2 are SGHTS and YDEGEE. The CDR3 has 14 amino acids. The CDR3 spells CASSPSWGGYEQYF. The CDR3 DNA reads TGTGCCAGCAGCCCGTCCTGGGGAGGCTACGAGCAGTACTTC.

The chain links TRBV5-1 to TRBJ2-3; 10 nucleotides agree with TRBD2. The CDR3 length is 15 residues. Germline-derived CDR1 and CDR2 are SGHRS and YFSETQ. The junction had 4 bases not matched to a gene; V was cut back by 3 bases and J by 3 bases. The CDR3 reads CASSSSGSETDTQYF. The CDR3 region has the DNA TGCGCCAGCAGCTCTAGCGGGAGTGAGACAGATACGCAGTATTTT.

The CDR3 reads CASSPGGGGSSYEQYF. CDR3 bases: TGTGCCAGCAGCCCTGGGGGCGGGGGGAGCTCCTACGAGCAGTACTTC. This rearrangement joins TRBV9 to TRBJ2-7; 8 bases agree with TRBD2. Germline V gene data show CDR1 as SGDLS and CDR2 as YYNGEE. J was trimmed by 0 bases and V by 4 bases; bases with no gene match: 9. CDR3 length: 16 residues.

The chain employs TRBV5-1 and TRBJ2-2, with D possibly matching TRBD2 (6 bases). The CDR3 spans 14 residues. The V gene's germline CDR1 is SGHRS and CDR2 YFSETQ. V was shortened by 6 bases and J by 1 base, with 10 bases between the two germline ends. Here the CDR3 reads CASTGLMNTGELFF. CDR3 nucleotides: TGCGCCAGCACGGGACTCATGAACACCGGGGAGCTGTTTTTT.

The chain couples TRBV19 to TRBJ2-7; D uncertain. Trimming cost V 1 base and J 2 bases, with 6 bases left between them. Germline lookup yields CDR1 LNHDA and CDR2 SQIVND (reference sequence). The CDR3 spans 13 residues. CDR3 amino acids: CASSIGSTYEQYF. The CDR3 nucleotides read TGTGCCAGTAGTATAGGTTCAACCTACGAGCAGTACTTC.

This chain joins TRBV2 and TRBJ2-3; 15 bases fit TRBD2. The J segment lost 6 bases and the V segment lost 7 bases, leaving 8 bases of the junction unmatched. CDR1 is SNHLY and CDR2 is FYNNEI in the germline V gene. This CDR3 is 16 amino acids long. This chain's CDR3 is CASTRTSGRGLDTQYF. CDR3 nucleotides: TGTGCCAGCACCCGGACTAGCGGGAGGGGCTTGGATACGCAGTATTTT. The full variable domain, completed using reference TRBV2 and TRBJ2-3, is EPEVTQTPSHQVTQMGQEVILRCVPISNHLYFYWYRQILGQKVEFLVSFYNNEISEKSEIFDDQFSVERPDGSNFTLKIRSTKLEDSAMYFCASTRTSGRGLDTQYFGPGTRLTVL.

The chain links TRBV2 to TRBJ1-5; no clear D. The CDR3 extends over 15 amino acids. The germline CDR1 and CDR2 sequences are SNHLY and FYNNEI. The V end was cut by 8 bases, the J end by 3 bases, with 17 bases between. In DNA form, the CDR3 reads TGTGCCAGCGGTGTCAGTGGCTGGCCCAATCAGCCCCAGCATTTT. Its protein product is CASGVSGWPNQPQHF.

This chain connects TRBV19 to TRBJ1-1; 7 nucleotides match TRBD1. V gave up 3 bases and J gave up 4 bases; unmatched junction bases: 8. Germline V CDR1 and CDR2: LNHDA, SQIVND (reference sequence). This CDR3 contains 15 residues. CDR3 nucleotide sequence: TGTGCCAGTAGTATGACTGAGACAGGGTTCACTGAAGCTTTCTTT. Protein product: CASSMTETGFTEAFF.

This chain joins TRBV28 and TRBJ2-1; weak D call: TRBD2 (6 bases). V was cut by 3 bases and J by 10 bases, with 25 bases left in between. Germline loops: CDR1 MDHEN, CDR2 SYDVKM. The CDR3 totals 17 residues. The CDR3 DNA sequence: TGTGCCAGCAGTTTTTTAGGCGGGACCCTCTTCCAGGGAGAGCAGTTCTTC. Translation gives CASSFLGGTLFQGEQFF.

Written as DNA, the CDR3 is TGTGCCAGCAGCTTAGGGCTAGCGGGAATCTACGAGCAGTACTTC. It encodes CASSLGLAGIYEQYF. This chain joins TRBV7-2 and TRBJ2-7; 9 nucleotides agree with TRBD2. The CDR3 has 15 residues. V lost 1 base, J lost 3 bases, and 4 bases stayed unmatched. Per germline, CDR1 SGHTA and CDR2 FQGNSA.